This T cell receptor beta chain originates from a study of radiotherapy plus CTLA-4 blockade in lung cancer. The CDR3 totals 18 residues. The junction had 13 bases not matched to a gene; V was cut back by 7 bases and J by 3 bases. The germline gives CDR1 SGDLS, CDR2 YYNGEE. Libraries were prepared by immunoSEQ multiplex PCR; TCRdb keeps only in-frame clonotypes and omits some of them. Of 70,000 to 95,000 clones listed, around 90% are singletons. This rearrangement joins TRBV9 to TRBJ1-4, with 12 bases matching TRBD1. Sequenced material: peripheral blood, taken from a patient treated with radiotherapy plus ipilimumab. This clonotype was obtained from a human donor with non-small cell lung cancer that progressed on radiotherapy plus ipilimumab. The CDR3 nucleotides read TGTGCCAGCGCCTCGGGTCCCGGGACAGGGGGCCCTAATGAAAAACTGTTTTTT. Its protein is CASASGPGTGGPNEKLFF.